This is a list of T cell receptor beta chains from one sample in a study of Ad26.COV2.S vaccination and SARS-CoV-2 variants. TCRdb's table, derived via immunoSEQ multiplex PCR, lists solely in-frame clones and lacks some. The sample holds about 350,000 clones; 70% to 90% are singletons and the top ten take 2.5% to 3.5%. Source: peripheral blood, taken in a trial of Ad26.COV2.S vaccine versus placebo. The source of these receptors is a person between 18 and 59 years old who received the Ad26.COV2.S COVID-19 vaccine or a placebo. Each CDR3 is given with its conserved first and last residue. D genes are given only for firm matches. Some rows mark clone size as missing; the rest say once, few, many or name a class of expanded clone.

size,V,D,J,CDR3,DNA
NA,TRBV9,NA,TRBJ2-7,CASSAGTDSYEQYF,TGTGCCAGCAGCGCCGGGACGGACTCCTACGAGCAGTACTTC
NA,TRBV10-3,NA,TRBJ2-2,CAIVQDRAGELFF,TGTGCCATCGTCCAGGATAGGGCCGGGGAGCTGTTTTTT
NA,TRBV5-8,NA,TRBJ1-2,CASSLGLFQGYGYTF,TGTGCCAGCAGCTTGGGTCTTTTCCAGGGCTATGGCTACACCTTC
NA,TRBV3-1/TRBV3-2,NA,TRBJ2-5,CASSQDRQEETQYF,TGTGCCAGCAGCCAAGATCGACAGGAAGAGACCCAGTACTTC
NA,TRBV6-5,TRBD1,TRBJ2-2,CASSYSTGSVGELFF,TGTGCCAGCAGTTACTCGACAGGGTCCGTCGGGGAGCTGTTTTTT
NA,TRBV6-2/TRBV6-3,NA,TRBJ2-3,CASSRADTQYF,TGTGCCAGCAGTCGAGCAGATACGCAGTATTTT
NA,TRBV12-3/TRBV12-4,NA,TRBJ2-2,CASSPPGELFF,TGTGCCAGCAGCCCGCCCGGGGAGCTGTTTTTT
NA,TRBV5-1,NA,TRBJ1-1,CASSFGQYTEAFF,TGCGCCAGCAGCTTCGGACAGTACACTGAAGCTTTCTTT
NA,TRBV18,TRBD1,TRBJ1-5,CASSPPGQGMGSNQPQHF,TGTGCCAGCTCACCTCCGGGACAGGGAATGGGGAGCAATCAGCCCCAGCATTTT
NA,TRBV4-1,TRBD2,TRBJ2-7,CASSHDPGLAYEQYF,TGCGCCAGCAGCCACGACCCGGGACTAGCCTACGAGCAGTACTTC
NA,TRBV3-1/TRBV3-2,TRBD1,TRBJ2-7,CASSQDLRTGRYEQYF,TGTGCCAGCAGCCAAGATCTTCGGACAGGACGGTACGAGCAGTACTTC
NA,TRBV3-1/TRBV3-2,NA,TRBJ1-4,CASSPGTLGEKLFF,TGTGCCAGCAGCCCGGGGACCCTCGGTGAAAAACTGTTTTTT
NA,TRBV10-1,TRBD1,TRBJ1-4,CASSEGGPGHEKLFF,TGCGCCAGCAGTGAAGGGGGCCCCGGCCATGAAAAACTGTTTTTT
NA,TRBV5-6,NA,TRBJ1-1,CASNPDQGRFTEAFF,TGTGCCAGCAACCCGGACCAGGGTAGATTCACTGAAGCTTTCTTT
NA,TRBV27,NA,TRBJ2-3,CASSLRGGRSFF,TGTGCCAGCAGTTTAAGGGGAGGCAGGTCCTTTTTT
NA,TRBV7-9,TRBD2,TRBJ2-5,CASRGLAGMVETQYF,TGTGCCAGCAGGGGACTAGCGGGAATGGTGGAGACCCAGTACTTC
NA,TRBV7-2,TRBD2,TRBJ2-1,CASSRGLVYNEQFF,TGTGCCAGCAGCCGCGGACTAGTCTACAATGAGCAGTTCTTC
many,TRBV5-4,TRBD2,TRBJ2-1,CASSLGGSSGDNEQFF,TGTGCCAGCAGCTTGGGGGGATCTAGCGGGGACAATGAGCAGTTCTTC
NA,TRBV28,NA,TRBJ1-5,CASSSLGVVAQHF,TGTGCCAGCAGTTCTCTCGGAGTGGTAGCCCAGCATTTT
few,TRBV2,TRBD1,TRBJ2-4,CASRGTGLVTNIQYF,TGTGCCAGCAGAGGGACAGGGCTGGTGACAAACATTCAGTACTTC
NA,TRBV5-3,TRBD2,TRBJ2-7,CARSLRLAGGPLGYEQYF,TGTGCCAGAAGCTTGAGGCTAGCGGGAGGACCCCTTGGATACGAGCAGTACTTC
NA,TRBV11-2,NA,TRBJ1-1,CASQRTMNTEAFF,TGTGCCAGCCAGCGGACGATGAACACTGAAGCTTTCTTT
NA,TRBV2,TRBD1,TRBJ2-1,CASSEAWGDRGLYNEQFF,TGTGCCAGCAGTGAAGCATGGGGGGACAGGGGTCTCTACAATGAGCAGTTCTTC
NA,TRBV7-2,TRBD2,TRBJ2-3,CASSFTSGGPDTQYF,TGTGCCAGCAGCTTCACTAGCGGGGGACCAGATACGCAGTATTTT
NA,TRBV2,TRBD2,TRBJ2-5,CASSDNSGRETQYF,TGTGCCAGCAGTGATAATAGCGGGAGGGAGACCCAGTACTTC
NA,TRBV5-1,TRBD1,TRBJ2-5,CASSLQGGEETQYF,TGCGCCAGCAGCTTACAGGGGGGAGAGGAGACCCAGTACTTC
once,TRBV7-8,NA,TRBJ1-1,CASSLAVASAGAEAFF,TGTGCCAGCAGCTTAGCGGTTGCGTCGGCTGGGGCTGAAGCTTTCTTT
NA,TRBV6-2/TRBV6-3,NA,TRBJ2-5,CASSLRGGPGETQYF,TGTGCCAGCAGTTTGAGGGGGGGCCCCGGAGAGACCCAGTACTTC
NA,TRBV11-2,NA,TRBJ2-3,CASKPGITDTQYF,TGTGCCAGCAAGCCAGGGATCACAGATACGCAGTATTTT
NA,TRBV6-1,NA,TRBJ1-5,CASSDQHSNQPQHF,TGTGCCAGCAGTGACCAGCATAGCAATCAGCCCCAGCATTTT
NA,TRBV7-2,TRBD2,TRBJ2-7,CASSFGSGIYEQYF,TGTGCCAGCAGCTTCGGGAGCGGGATCTACGAGCAGTACTTC
NA,TRBV7-9,TRBD2,TRBJ2-1,CASSFNTSGRADEQFF,TGTGCCAGCAGCTTTAATACTAGCGGGAGGGCCGATGAGCAGTTCTTC
NA,TRBV7-9,TRBD1,TRBJ1-1,CASSEQGAEAFF,TGTGCCAGCAGCGAACAGGGGGCTGAAGCTTTCTTT
NA,TRBV4-1,NA,TRBJ2-3,CASSRSGSTDTQYF,TGCGCCAGCAGCCGTAGCGGTAGCACAGATACGCAGTATTTT
NA,TRBV7-2,NA,TRBJ2-4,CASTTGSLGKNIQYF,TGTGCCAGCACCACGGGCTCCCTAGGCAAAAACATTCAGTACTTC
NA,TRBV6-5,TRBD1,TRBJ1-1,CASSRDRLNTEAFF,TGTGCCAGCAGCAGGGACAGATTGAACACTGAAGCTTTCTTT
NA,TRBV5-1,NA,TRBJ2-7,CATGWTSYEQYF,TGCGCCACAGGGTGGACCTCCTACGAGCAGTACTTC
NA,TRBV7-2,NA,TRBJ2-1,CASSLLTSYNEQFF,TGTGCCAGCAGCTTGCTGACTAGTTACAATGAGCAGTTCTTC
NA,TRBV4-3,NA,TRBJ2-7,CASSLEQGGYEQYF,TGCGCCAGCAGCCTGGAACAGGGAGGCTACGAGCAGTACTTC
once,TRBV5-1,NA,TRBJ2-3,CASSLLFGSTDTQYF,TGCGCCAGCAGCTTGCTTTTCGGGTCCACAGATACGCAGTATTTT
NA,TRBV10-2,NA,TRBJ2-3,CASSETWDPTDTQYF,TGCGCCAGCAGTGAGACGTGGGACCCAACAGATACGCAGTATTTT
NA,TRBV5-1,NA,TRBJ2-5,CASSQDSRPQETQYF,TGCGCCAGCAGCCAGGACAGCCGGCCCCAAGAGACCCAGTACTTC
NA,TRBV5-4,NA,TRBJ2-2,CASSRDTFNTGELFF,TGTGCCAGCAGCCGGGACACATTTAACACCGGGGAGCTGTTTTTT
NA,TRBV12-3/TRBV12-4,NA,TRBJ1-1,CASSLLNTEAFF,TGTGCCAGCAGTTTACTGAACACTGAAGCTTTCTTT
NA,TRBV10-1,TRBD2,TRBJ2-5,CASTRAIRTRCQETQYF,TGCGCCAGCACCCGCGCCATTAGGACTAGATGCCAAGAGACCCAGTACTTC
once,TRBV30,NA,TRBJ1-1,CAWRGGTEAFF,TGTGCCTGGAGGGGTGGCACTGAAGCTTTCTTT
NA,TRBV5-1,TRBD2,TRBJ2-3,CASDPASGSTDTQYF,TGCGCCAGCGATCCGGCTAGCGGGAGCACAGATACGCAGTATTTT
many,TRBV5-1,NA,TRBJ2-7,CASSGTGRIYEQYF,TGCGCCAGCAGCGGAACGGGACGGATCTACGAGCAGTACTTC
NA,TRBV27,NA,TRBJ1-1,CASSFRGGTEAFF,TGTGCCAGCAGTTTTAGAGGGGGCACTGAAGCTTTCTTT
NA,TRBV30,NA,TRBJ1-2,CAWKADDRLGYGYTF,TGTGCCTGGAAGGCAGACGACAGGCTTGGCTATGGCTACACCTTC
NA,TRBV24-1,NA,TRBJ2-5,CATSDSLIGGQETQYF,TGTGCCACCAGTGACTCCCTCATTGGGGGGCAAGAGACCCAGTACTTC
NA,TRBV19,TRBD1,TRBJ1-2,CASSPTGTGAARYGYTF,TGTGCCAGTAGTCCGACCGGGACAGGGGCAGCCCGTTATGGCTACACCTTC
few,TRBV2,TRBD1,TRBJ2-4,CASSSTGGDNIQYF,TGTGCCAGCAGCTCGACAGGGGGGGATAACATTCAGTACTTC
NA,TRBV5-4,TRBD2,TRBJ2-3,CASSFVRGGRTDTQYF,TGTGCCAGCAGCTTTGTCCGGGGGGGCCGGACAGATACGCAGTATTTT
NA,TRBV18,NA,TRBJ2-7,CASSPYDTYEQYF,TGTGCCAGCTCACCATATGATACCTACGAGCAGTACTTC